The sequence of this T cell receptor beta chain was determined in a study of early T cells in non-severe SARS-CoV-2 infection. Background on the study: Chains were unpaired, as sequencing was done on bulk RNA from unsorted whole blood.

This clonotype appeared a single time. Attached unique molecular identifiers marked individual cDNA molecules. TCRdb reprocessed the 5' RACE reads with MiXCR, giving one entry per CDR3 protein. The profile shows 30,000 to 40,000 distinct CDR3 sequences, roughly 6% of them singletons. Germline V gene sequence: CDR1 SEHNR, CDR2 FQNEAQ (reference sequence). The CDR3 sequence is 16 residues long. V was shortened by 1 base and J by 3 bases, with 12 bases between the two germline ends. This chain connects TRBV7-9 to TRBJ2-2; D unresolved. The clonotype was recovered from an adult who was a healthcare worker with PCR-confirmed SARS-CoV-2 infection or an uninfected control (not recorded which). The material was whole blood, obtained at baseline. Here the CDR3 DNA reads TGTGCCAGCAGCTTAGGATCGAGCTACGACACCGGGGAGCTGTTTTTT. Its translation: CASSLGSSYDTGELFF. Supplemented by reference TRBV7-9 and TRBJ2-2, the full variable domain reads DTGVSQNPRHKITKRGQNVTFRCDPISEHNRLYWYRQTLGQGPEFLTYFQNEAQLEKSRLLSDRFSAERPKGSFSTLEIQRTEQGDSAMYLCASSLGSSYDTGELFFGEGSRLTVL.